This TCR beta chain emerged from a study of T cell repertoires in cytomegalovirus infection. The sample holds many counts of this clonotype. MiXCR, run by TCRdb on the reads, gives a single entry per CDR3 protein. The data hold fewer than 250,000 distinct CDR3 sequences, with roughly 22% observed a single time. With V trimmed by 3 bases and J by 6 bases, 11 bases remained unmatched. This CDR3 has 16 residues. Germline values: CDR1 MNHEY, CDR2 SMNVEV (reference sequence). The source is a human donor in good health (CMV status not recorded). Some clones in this sample may be carry-over from other donors' samples. The specimen was CD8+ T cells from PBMCs. The chain has TRBV27 and TRBJ2-1; TRBD2 matches 7 bases. The CDR3 here is CASSLGGAGAFNEQFF. DNA for the CDR3: TGTGCCAGCAGTTTGGGAGGGGCAGGAGCTTTCAATGAGCAGTTCTTC.